Below are 17 T cell receptor beta chains sequenced from a single sample in a study of T cell responses to AZD1222 COVID-19 vaccine. Method: immunoSEQ multiplex PCR; TCRdb's copy keeps in-frame clones and lacks some. The profile covers around 150,000 clones, with about 90% appearing a single time and 1.9% taken by the ten largest. Sequenced here: peripheral blood, sampled on day 0 of AZD1222 vaccination. These receptors all stem from an adult in good health.

This sequence joins TRBV20-1 and TRBJ1-1; D is unclear. The germline CDR1 and CDR2 sequences are DFQATT and SNEGSKA (reference sequence). V dropped 0 bases and J dropped 3 bases, with 2 bases sitting between them. The CDR3 has 11 residues. CDR3 region: CSAREDTEAFF. The DNA for the CDR3 is TGCAGTGCTAGAGAAGACACTGAAGCTTTCTTT.

Concerning this clone: This sample also contains other DNA sequences that code for the same CDR3. The V gene is TRBV19, the J gene TRBJ2-2, with a possible D match to TRBD2 (5 bases). The V and J ends lost 5 bases and 1 base respectively, with 8 bases between them. The CDR3 has 14 residues. The germline V gene has CDR1 LNHDA and CDR2 SQIVND (reference sequence). CDR3 coding DNA: TGTGCCAGTAGTGACCGGGGGAACACCGGGGAGCTGTTTTTT. It yields the protein CASSDRGNTGELFF.

This clone has just a few counts. CDR3 region: CASSGSQNTEAFF. The DNA for the CDR3 is TGCGCCAGCAGTGGCTCTCAGAACACTGAAGCTTTCTTT. The chain has TRBV10-1 and TRBJ1-1; D remains unclear. The CDR3 loop spans 13 amino acids. V was clipped by 4 bases and J by 1 base, with 7 bases between them. Germline V gene sequence: CDR1 WNHNN, CDR2 SYGVQD (reference sequence).

The V call is TRBV5-1, the J call TRBJ2-7; the match to TRBD1 covers 11 bases. This CDR3 has 14 amino acids. V lost 4 bases to trimming and J lost 5 bases; unmatched junction nucleotides: 5. Germline CDR1 SGHRS, CDR2 YFSETQ. The CDR3 region has the DNA TGCGCCAGCAGCACCGGACAGGGGGCGCACGAGCAGTACTTC. It codes for CASSTGQGAHEQYF.

V and J are TRBV4-1 and TRBJ1-1; D unresolved. Trimming took 4 bases from V and 4 from J, leaving 13 bases between them. There are 14 residues in the CDR3. Germline assignment: CDR1 MGHRA and CDR2 YSYEKL. This CDR3 reads CASSLQTWGTEAFF. The CDR3 DNA follows: TGCGCCAGCAGCCTACAGACCTGGGGCACTGAAGCTTTCTTT.

This chain uses TRBV3-1 (or the pseudogene TRBV3-2) with TRBJ1-2; a weak D match, TRBD1 (5 bases). The V gene's germline CDR1 is LGHDT and CDR2 YNNKEL (reference sequence). The CDR3 is 12 residues long. Trimming took off 3 bases at V and 8 bases at J, with 10 bases between the two ends. CDR3 sequence (DNA): TGTGCCAGCAGCCATCTTGCAGGGGGCTACACCTTC. Residues: CASSHLAGGYTF.

This clone was recorded only once. This chain connects TRBV24-1 to TRBJ1-1; D unclear. Germline V gene data show CDR1 as KGHDR and CDR2 as SFDVKD. CDR3 length equals 12 residues. V lost 7 bases and J lost 2, with 7 bases in between. DNA for the CDR3: TGTGCCACCAGGAGTACAAACACTGAAGCTTTCTTT. Amino acid sequence: CATRSTNTEAFF.

This sequence joins TRBV7-2 and TRBJ2-7; TRBD1 agrees at 7 bases. The CDR3 contains 15 residues. Germline CDR1 and CDR2: SGHTA and FQGNSA. V gave up 5 bases and J gave up 1 base; unmatched junction bases: 8. CDR3 sequence: CASSARQGSSYEQYF. The DNA for the CDR3 is TGTGCCAGCAGCGCAAGACAGGGCTCTTCCTACGAGCAGTACTTC. Full variable domain (remainder filled in from reference TRBV7-2 and TRBJ2-7): GAGVSQSPSNKVTEKGKDVELRCDPISGHTALYWYRQSLGQGLEFLIYFQGNSAPDKSGLPSDRFSAERTGGSVSTLTIQRTQQEDSAVYLCASSARQGSSYEQYFGPGTRLTVT.

The rearrangement joins TRBV21-1 to TRBJ1-1. TRBV21-1 is a known pseudogene. CDR3 length: 13 residues. CDR3 DNA sequence: TGTGCCAGCAGCAAATATAAGAGCACTGAAGCTTTCTTT. It specifies CASSKYKSTEAFF.

The chain recombines TRBV18 with TRBJ1-1; D unclear. CDR1 is KGHSH, CDR2 LQKENI, per germline. The germline V and J ends were trimmed by 3 bases and 3 bases, with 5 bases remaining between them. This CDR3 is 12 amino acids long. Here the CDR3 DNA reads TGTGCCAGCTCACCCAGGTACACTGAAGCTTTCTTT. Translating it yields CASSPRYTEAFF.

The sample holds one count of this clone. The chain is built from TRBV7-9 and TRBJ1-1; TRBD1 matches 9 bases. Germline V gives CDR1 SEHNR, CDR2 FQNEAQ (reference sequence). CDR3 length equals 16 residues. The V gene end was trimmed by 1 base and the J gene end by 4 bases; junction bases not matched to a gene: 7. The CDR3 bases are TGTGCCAGCAGCTTAGTCGGTACAGGGGGCCGCACTGAAGCTTTCTTT. Translation: CASSLVGTGGRTEAFF.

The count of this clone is one. The gene calls are TRBV6-5 and TRBJ1-3; D gene unclear. The germline gives CDR1 MNHEY, CDR2 SVGAGI. The length of the CDR3 is 15 residues. With 6 bases removed from V and 0 bases from J, the gap between germline ends came to 12 bases. CDR3 sequence reads: CASSSWQRSGNTIYF. As DNA, the CDR3 is TGTGCCAGCAGCTCATGGCAACGCTCTGGAAACACCATATATTTT.

The genes are TRBV24-1 and TRBJ1-5; D is undetermined. The CDR3 is 13 amino acids. CDR1 and CDR2 from the germline V gene are KGHDR and SFDVKD. The V and J ends lost 4 bases and 9 bases respectively, with 12 bases between them. Here the CDR3 reads CATSDILGLPQHF. The CDR3 region has the DNA TGTGCCACCAGTGACATTCTGGGTCTGCCCCAGCATTTT.

V gene TRBV5-1 combines with J gene TRBJ1-4; 7 bases are a match to TRBD1. V trimming: 4 bases; J trimming: 5 bases; junction bases outside the gene matches: 11. Germline CDR1 SGHRS, CDR2 YFSETQ. The CDR3 spans 16 residues. The chain's CDR3 is CASSQADRLENEKLFF. Written as DNA, the CDR3 is TGCGCCAGCAGCCAGGCGGACAGGCTGGAGAATGAAAAACTGTTTTTT.

V is TRBV28 and J is TRBJ2-4, with D perhaps TRBD1 (7 bases). The V end lost 2 bases, the J end lost 0 bases, and 20 bases lay between the germline ends. Per germline, CDR1 MDHEN and CDR2 SYDVKM. CDR3 length: 19 amino acids. CDR3 coding DNA: TGTGCCAGCAGTTTACCCAGGGGGGACCCCGAACTAGCCAAAAACATTCAGTACTTC. This translates into CASSLPRGDPELAKNIQYF.

The J gene is TRBJ2-2, the V gene TRBV6-5, with D tentatively TRBD1 (6 bases). V lost 2 bases and J 1 base, leaving 8 bases between the germline ends. The germline V gene has CDR1 MNHEY and CDR2 SVGAGI. This CDR3 has 15 amino acids. The CDR3 DNA sequence: TGTGCCAGCAGTTACAGGGGACAGAACACCGGGGAGCTGTTTTTT. Its protein product is CASSYRGQNTGELFF.

V is TRBV7-2 and J is TRBJ2-6; no definite D call. Trimming removed 7 bases from V and 2 bases from J, with 12 bases in between. The CDR3 is made up of 15 amino acids. From germline, CDR1 is SGHTA and CDR2 FQGNSA. CDR3 in amino acids: CASNRGGAGANVLTF. In nucleotides, the CDR3 is TGTGCCAGCAACAGAGGTGGGGCTGGGGCCAACGTCCTGACTTTC.